This T cell receptor (beta chain) appears in the sequencing data of a study of control samples from healthy donors and cancer patients. Germline V CDR1 and CDR2: PRHDT, FYEKMQ (reference sequence). The V gene lost 5 bases and the J gene lost 2 bases, with 11 bases spanning the gap. The CDR3 sequence is 14 residues long. The protocol was immunoSEQ multiplex PCR, while the TCRdb copy is restricted to in-frame clones and leaves out a portion. Among 130,000 to 150,000 clones listed, 90% to 95% were seen once. The J gene is TRBJ2-3, the V gene TRBV13, with D perhaps matching TRBD2 (5 bases). The sequence was collected from a man in his 60s with colorectal cancer. Material: PBMCs. CDR3 amino acids: CASSKRRPTDTQYF. CDR3 DNA sequence: TGTGCCAGCAGCAAGAGGAGGCCCACAGATACGCAGTATTTT. Filled out from reference TRBV13 and TRBJ2-3, the complete variable domain reads AAGVIQSPRHLIKEKRETATLKCYPIPRHDTVYWYQQGPGQDPQFLISFYEKMQSDKGSIPDRFSAQQFSDYHSELNMSSLELGDSALYFCASSKRRPTDTQYFGPGTRLTVL.